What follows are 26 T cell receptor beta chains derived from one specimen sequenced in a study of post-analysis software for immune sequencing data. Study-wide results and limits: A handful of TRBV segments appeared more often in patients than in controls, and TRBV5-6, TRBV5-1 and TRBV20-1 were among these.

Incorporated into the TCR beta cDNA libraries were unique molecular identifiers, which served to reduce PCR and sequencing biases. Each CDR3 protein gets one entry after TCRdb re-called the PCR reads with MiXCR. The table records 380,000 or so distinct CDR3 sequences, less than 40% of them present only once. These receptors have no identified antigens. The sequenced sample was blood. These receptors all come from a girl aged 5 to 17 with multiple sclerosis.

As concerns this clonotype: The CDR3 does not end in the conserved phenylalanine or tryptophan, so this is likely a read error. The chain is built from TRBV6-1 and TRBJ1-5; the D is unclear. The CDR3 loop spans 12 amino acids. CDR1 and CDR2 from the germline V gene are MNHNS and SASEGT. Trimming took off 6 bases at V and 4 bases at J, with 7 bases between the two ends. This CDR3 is CASRSQNQPQHC. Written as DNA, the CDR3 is TGTGCCAGCAGGTCTCAGAATCAGCCCCAGCATTGT.

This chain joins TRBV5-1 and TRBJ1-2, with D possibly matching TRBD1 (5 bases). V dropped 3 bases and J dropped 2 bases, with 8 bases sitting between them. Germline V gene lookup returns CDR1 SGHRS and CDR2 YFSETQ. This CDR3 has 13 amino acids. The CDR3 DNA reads TGCGCCAGCAGCTCGACAGTGAACTATGGCTACACCTTC. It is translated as CASSSTVNYGYTF.

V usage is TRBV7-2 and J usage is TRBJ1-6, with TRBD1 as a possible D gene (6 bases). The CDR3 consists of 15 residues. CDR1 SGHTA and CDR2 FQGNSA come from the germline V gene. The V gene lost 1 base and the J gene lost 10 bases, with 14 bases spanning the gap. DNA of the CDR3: TGTGCCAGCAGCTTAGAAGCAGGGGCAGGGTCACCCCTCCACTTT. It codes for CASSLEAGAGSPLHF.

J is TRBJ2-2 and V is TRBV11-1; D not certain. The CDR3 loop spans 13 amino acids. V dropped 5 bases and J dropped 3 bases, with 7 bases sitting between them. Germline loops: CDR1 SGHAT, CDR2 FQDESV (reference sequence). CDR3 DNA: TGTGCCAGCAGCGGGCCCTACACCGGGGAGCTGTTTTTT. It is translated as CASSGPYTGELFF.

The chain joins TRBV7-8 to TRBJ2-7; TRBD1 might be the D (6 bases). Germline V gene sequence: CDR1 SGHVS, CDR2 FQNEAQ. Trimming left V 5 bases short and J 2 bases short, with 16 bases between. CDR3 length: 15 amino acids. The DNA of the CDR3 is TGTGCCAGCAGCCCGAACAGGGTTTTGCCCTACGAGCAGTACTTC. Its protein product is CASSPNRVLPYEQYF.

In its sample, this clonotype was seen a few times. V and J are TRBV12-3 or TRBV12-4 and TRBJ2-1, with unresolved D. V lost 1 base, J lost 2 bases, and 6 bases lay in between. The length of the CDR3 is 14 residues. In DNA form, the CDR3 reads TGTGCCAGCAGTTTAGAGCCGCCCTACAATGAGCAGTTCTTC. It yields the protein CASSLEPPYNEQFF.

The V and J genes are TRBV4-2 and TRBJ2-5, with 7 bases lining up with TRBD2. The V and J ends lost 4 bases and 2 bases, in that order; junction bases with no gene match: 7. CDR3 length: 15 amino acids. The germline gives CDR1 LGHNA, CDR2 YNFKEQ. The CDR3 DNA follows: TGTGCCAGCAGCCCGGGGAGCGGGGTTCAAGAGACCCAGTACTTC. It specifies CASSPGSGVQETQYF.

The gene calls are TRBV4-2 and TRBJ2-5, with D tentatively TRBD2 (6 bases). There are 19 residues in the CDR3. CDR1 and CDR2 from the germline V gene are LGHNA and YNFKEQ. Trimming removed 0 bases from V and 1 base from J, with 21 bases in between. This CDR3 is CASSQDPRVVAGPQETQYF. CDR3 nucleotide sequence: TGTGCCAGCAGCCAAGACCCCAGGGTAGTGGCGGGACCCCAAGAGACCCAGTACTTC.

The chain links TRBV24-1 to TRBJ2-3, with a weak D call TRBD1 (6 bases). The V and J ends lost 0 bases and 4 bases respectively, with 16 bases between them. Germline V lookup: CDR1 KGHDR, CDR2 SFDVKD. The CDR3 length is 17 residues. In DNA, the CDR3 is TGTGCCACCAGTGATTTGGATATTTGGGGGCGCTCAGATACGCAGTATTTT. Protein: CATSDLDIWGRSDTQYF.

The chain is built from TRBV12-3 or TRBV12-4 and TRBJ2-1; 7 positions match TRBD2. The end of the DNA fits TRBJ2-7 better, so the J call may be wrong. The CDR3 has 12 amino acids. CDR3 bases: TGTGCCTGCCGAACGGGGGGAGCTCGGCAGTACTTC. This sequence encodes CACRTGGARQYF.

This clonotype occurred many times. DNA of the CDR3: TGTGCCAGCAGCTCCTGGTTGGCAGGCAGTTATATTTATGGCTACACCTTC. It is translated as CASSSWLAGSYIYGYTF. The genes are TRBV13 and TRBJ1-2; D is uncertain. CDR1 and CDR2 from the germline V gene are PRHDT and FYEKMQ (reference sequence). The CDR3 has 17 residues. Trimming pared 4 bases from V and 5 bases from J, leaving 23 bases between. Full variable domain (outside the CDR3, taken from reference TRBV13 and TRBJ1-2): AAGVIQSPRHLIKEKRETATLKCYPIPRHDTVYWYQQGPGQDPQFLISFYEKMQSDKGSIPDRFSAQQFSDYHSELNMSSLELGDSALYFCASSSWLAGSYIYGYTFGSGTRLTVV.

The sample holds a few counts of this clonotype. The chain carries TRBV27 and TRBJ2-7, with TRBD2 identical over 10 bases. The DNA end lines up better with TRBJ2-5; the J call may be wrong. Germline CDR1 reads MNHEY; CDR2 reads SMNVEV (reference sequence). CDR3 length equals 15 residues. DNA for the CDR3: TGTGCCAGCAGTGTCGAGCGGGGGGGCCGGGAGACCCAGTACTTC. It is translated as CASSVERGGRETQYF.

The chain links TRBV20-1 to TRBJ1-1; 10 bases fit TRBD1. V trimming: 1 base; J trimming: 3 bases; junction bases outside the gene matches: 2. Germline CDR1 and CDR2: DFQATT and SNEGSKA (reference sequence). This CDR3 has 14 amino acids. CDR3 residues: CSARGGTGDTEAFF. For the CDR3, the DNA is TGCAGTGCTAGAGGGGGGACAGGGGACACTGAAGCTTTCTTT.

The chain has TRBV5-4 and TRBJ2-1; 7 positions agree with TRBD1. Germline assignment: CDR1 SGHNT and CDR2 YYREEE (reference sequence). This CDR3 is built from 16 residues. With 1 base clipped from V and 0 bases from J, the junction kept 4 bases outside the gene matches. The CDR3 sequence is CASSLRTGASYNEQFF. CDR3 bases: TGTGCCAGCAGCTTGAGGACAGGAGCCTCCTACAATGAGCAGTTCTTC.

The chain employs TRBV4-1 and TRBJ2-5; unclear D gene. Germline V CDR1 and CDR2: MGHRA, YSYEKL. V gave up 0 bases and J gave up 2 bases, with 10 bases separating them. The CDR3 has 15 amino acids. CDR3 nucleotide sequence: TGCGCCAGCAGCCAAGATTCGTCGTTACAAGAGACCCAGTACTTC. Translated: CASSQDSSLQETQYF.

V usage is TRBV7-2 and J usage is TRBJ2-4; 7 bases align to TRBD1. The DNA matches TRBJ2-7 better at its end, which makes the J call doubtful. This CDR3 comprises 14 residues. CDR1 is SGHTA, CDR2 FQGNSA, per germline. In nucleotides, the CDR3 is TGTGCCAGCACCAAGGCTGACAGGGCCCACGAGCAGTACTTC. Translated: CASTKADRAHEQYF.

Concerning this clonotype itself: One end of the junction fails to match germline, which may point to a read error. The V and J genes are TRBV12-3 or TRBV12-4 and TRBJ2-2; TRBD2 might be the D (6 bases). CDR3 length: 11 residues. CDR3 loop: CASKSIGGLFF. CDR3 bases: TGTGCCAGCAAATCTATCGGGGGGCTGTTTTTT.

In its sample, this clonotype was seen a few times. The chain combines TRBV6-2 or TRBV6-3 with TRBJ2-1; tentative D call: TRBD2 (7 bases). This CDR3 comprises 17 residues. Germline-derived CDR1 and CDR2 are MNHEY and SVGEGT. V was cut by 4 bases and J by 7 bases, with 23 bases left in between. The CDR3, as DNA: TGTGCCAGCAGTTCCGAGTTGGGAGGGGGTTATTATAATGAGCAGTTCTTC. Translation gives CASSSELGGGYYNEQFF.

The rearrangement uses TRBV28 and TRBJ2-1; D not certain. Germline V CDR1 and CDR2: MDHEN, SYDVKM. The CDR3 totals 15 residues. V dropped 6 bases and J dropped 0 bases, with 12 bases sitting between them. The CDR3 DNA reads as TGTGCCAGCAGCCCCTTTGTGGGCTCCTACAATGAGCAGTTCTTC. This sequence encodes CASSPFVGSYNEQFF.

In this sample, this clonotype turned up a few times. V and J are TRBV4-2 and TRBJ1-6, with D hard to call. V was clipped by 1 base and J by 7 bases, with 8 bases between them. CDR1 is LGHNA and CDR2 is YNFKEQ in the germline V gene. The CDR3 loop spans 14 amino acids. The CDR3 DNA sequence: TGTGCCAGCAGCCAAGTAATCGGAAATTCACCCCTCCACTTT. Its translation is CASSQVIGNSPLHF.

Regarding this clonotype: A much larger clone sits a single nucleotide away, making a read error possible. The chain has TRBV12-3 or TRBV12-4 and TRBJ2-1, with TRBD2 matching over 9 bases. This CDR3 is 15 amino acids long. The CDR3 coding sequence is TGTGCCAACAGTGGTGGTCTAGCGGGGAAGAATGAGCAGTTCTTC. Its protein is CANSGGLAGKNEQFF.

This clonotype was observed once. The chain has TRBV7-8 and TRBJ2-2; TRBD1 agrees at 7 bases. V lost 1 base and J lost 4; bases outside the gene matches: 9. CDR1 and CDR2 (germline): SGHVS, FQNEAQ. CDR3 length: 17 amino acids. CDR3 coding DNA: TGTGCCAGCAGCTTAGGGATGGGACAGATCTTCACCGGGGAGCTGTTTTTT. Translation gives CASSLGMGQIFTGELFF. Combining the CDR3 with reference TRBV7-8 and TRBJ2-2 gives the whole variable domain GAGVSQSPRYKVAKRGQDVALRCDPISGHVSLFWYQQALGQGPEFLTYFQNEAQLDKSGLPSDRFFAERPEGSVSTLKIQRTQQEDSAVYLCASSLGMGQIFTGELFFGEGSRLTVL.

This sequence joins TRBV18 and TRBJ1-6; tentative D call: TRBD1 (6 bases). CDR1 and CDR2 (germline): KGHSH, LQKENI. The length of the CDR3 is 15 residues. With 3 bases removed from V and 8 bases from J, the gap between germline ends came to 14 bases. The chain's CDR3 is CASSPGRQDYSPLHF. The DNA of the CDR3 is TGTGCCAGCTCACCGGGTCGACAGGACTATTCACCCCTCCACTTT.

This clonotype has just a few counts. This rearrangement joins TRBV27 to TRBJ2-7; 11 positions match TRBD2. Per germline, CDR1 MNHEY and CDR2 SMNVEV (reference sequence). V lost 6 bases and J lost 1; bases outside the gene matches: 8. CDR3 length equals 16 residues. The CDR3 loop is CASRLAGAVESYEQYF. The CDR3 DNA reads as TGTGCCAGCAGACTAGCGGGGGCGGTGGAATCCTACGAGCAGTACTTC.

CDR3 amino acids: CASGRLLTTDTQYF. For the CDR3, the DNA is TGTGCTAGTGGTAGGCTCCTTACAACAGATACGCAGTATTTT. The chain is built from TRBV12-5 and TRBJ2-3, with D unclear. Germline V gene lookup returns CDR1 LGHNT and CDR2 FRNRAP. The CDR3 runs 14 residues. V was shortened by 5 bases and J by 3 bases, with 12 bases between the two germline ends.

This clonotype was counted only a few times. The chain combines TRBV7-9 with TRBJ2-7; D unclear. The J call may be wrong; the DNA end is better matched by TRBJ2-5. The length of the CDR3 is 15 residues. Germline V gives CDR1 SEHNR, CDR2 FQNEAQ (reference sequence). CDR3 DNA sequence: TGTGCCAGCAGCTTAGATAAGGGTGTTATTGAGACCCAGTACTTC. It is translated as CASSLDKGVIETQYF.